This TCR beta chain was captured in a study of T-cell reconstitution after alpha-beta-depleted transplantation in children. Study conclusions and caveats: High day-60 TCRbeta diversity in some patients came from surviving recipient T cells and thymic progenitors. Alpha-beta T cells present about two months after transplant were reported to originate from several hundred expanded graft clones. Newly made T cells mostly supplied T-cell counts and diversity one year after transplant.

This clonotype was counted many times. The antigen is unknown. Preparation of the TCRbeta library used unique molecular identifiers. TCRdb fed the PCR reads into MiXCR, producing one record per CDR3 protein. Of 40,000 to 55,000 distinct CDR3 sequences listed, around 9% are singletons. The CDR3 has 15 amino acids. V lost 3 bases and J lost 0; bases outside the gene matches: 3. The chain links TRBV12-3 or TRBV12-4 to TRBJ2-7; 9 bases are a match to TRBD1. The clonotype was recovered from a male patient aged 2-10 years who had a stem cell transplant for chronic granulomatous disease, so the T cells may come from the graft donor. Sequencing used PBMCs, mostly from graft donor cells, obtained 60 days after TCRalphabeta/CD19-depleted stem cell transplant. CDR3 in amino acids: CASSLGTGFSYEQYF. CDR3 nucleotides: TGTGCCAGCAGTTTGGGGACAGGGTTCTCCTACGAGCAGTACTTC.